One and the same sample provided the 30 T cell receptor beta chains below, sequenced in a study of cytomegalovirus exposure and HLA in healthy donors. PCR used 60 Vbeta primers and 13 Jbeta primers. Using immunoSEQ multiplex PCR, the repertoire was profiled, and TCRdb retains in-frame clones only, with some absent. Of more than 95,000 clones in the sample, approximately 80% are singletons; the top ten hold 9.5% to 15%. Sequencing was done on a sample of PBMCs. The receptor set was obtained from a middle-aged woman in good health and CMV-seropositive.

The J gene is TRBJ2-5, the V gene TRBV7-8; 7 positions agree with TRBD2. CDR1 and CDR2 from the germline V gene are SGHVS and FQNEAQ. The CDR3 extends over 14 amino acids. V lost 3 bases, J lost 1 base, and 2 bases stayed unmatched. In DNA, the CDR3 is TGTGCCAGCAGCTTCGGGACTACCCAAGAGACCCAGTACTTC. Translation: CASSFGTTQETQYF.

The genes are TRBV30 and TRBJ1-5; D gene ambiguous. The germline V gene encodes CDR1 GTSNPN and CDR2 SVGIG (reference sequence). The CDR3 runs 14 residues. V was pared by 0 bases and J by 7 bases, with 13 bases between. Written as DNA, the CDR3 is TGTGCCTGGAGTGTTCGGGAGAACCGGCAGCCCCAGCATTTT. Translation: CAWSVRENRQPQHF.

This clone was seen a handful of times. The V call is TRBV6-4, the J call TRBJ2-6; D is perhaps TRBD2 (6 bases). V lost 5 bases and J lost 2, with 13 bases in between. Germline-derived CDR1 and CDR2 are MRHNA and SNTAGT. The CDR3 has 16 amino acids. CDR3 in DNA: TGTGCCAGCAGTAAAAAAGGAGGGGCTGGGGCCAACGTCCTGACTTTC. Protein product: CASSKKGGAGANVLTF.

In DNA form, the CDR3 reads TGTGCCAGCAGCCGGGGACTAGCGGGAGGGCCTGGATACGAGCAGTACTTC. This gives the protein CASSRGLAGGPGYEQYF. The rearrangement joins TRBV7-9 to TRBJ2-7; the match to TRBD2 covers 16 bases. The CDR3 consists of 17 residues. V lost 5 bases, J lost 4 bases, and 8 bases stayed unmatched. The germline gives CDR1 SEHNR, CDR2 FQNEAQ (reference sequence).

The chain employs TRBV11-2 and TRBJ1-4; no clear D gene. V shed 4 bases and J shed 4 bases, with 4 bases lying between them. This CDR3 region has 12 residues. Per the germline V gene, CDR1 is SGHAT and CDR2 is FQNNGV. Here the CDR3 DNA reads TGTGCCAGCAGCTCCCTTAATGAAAAACTGTTTTTT. Translating it yields CASSSLNEKLFF.

This clone has more than one count but fewer than ten. The chain joins TRBV7-2 to TRBJ2-1, with D possibly matching TRBD2 (6 bases). V was trimmed by 5 bases and J by 3 bases, leaving 14 bases between them. Per germline, CDR1 SGHTA and CDR2 FQGNSA. The CDR3 loop spans 15 amino acids. CDR3 residues: CASSQSLGGYNEQFF. The CDR3 DNA sequence: TGTGCCAGCAGCCAGAGCCTGGGGGGCTACAATGAGCAGTTCTTC.

This clone was seen only once. This chain's CDR3 is CASSDDAELYNEQFF. The CDR3, as DNA: TGTGCCAGCAGTGATGACGCGGAGCTCTACAATGAGCAGTTCTTC. V gene TRBV2 combines with J gene TRBJ2-1; no reliable D call. CDR1 is SNHLY and CDR2 is FYNNEI in the germline V gene. Deletions cut 3 bases from V and 3 bases from J, with 12 bases between. The CDR3 is 15 amino acids. The entire variable domain, with the rest obtained from reference TRBV2 and TRBJ2-1, is as follows: EPEVTQTPSHQVTQMGQEVILRCVPISNHLYFYWYRQILGQKVEFLVSFYNNEISEKSEIFDDQFSVERPDGSNFTLKIRSTKLEDSAMYFCASSDDAELYNEQFFGPGTRLTVL.

The chain has TRBV6-5 and TRBJ1-6; 8 bases are shared with TRBD1. The CDR3 totals 15 residues. Germline V gene data show CDR1 as MNHEY and CDR2 as SVGAGI. Losses at the gene ends were 6 bases for V and 4 bases for J; bases not matched to a gene: 5. The CDR3 nucleotides are TGTGCCAGCAGCTGGGACAGGAGATATAATTCACCCCTCCACTTT. This sequence encodes CASSWDRRYNSPLHF.

The chain is built from TRBV2 and TRBJ2-1; no definite D call. Trimming pared 4 bases from V and 6 bases from J, leaving 16 bases between. CDR1 SNHLY and CDR2 FYNNEI come from the germline V gene. This CDR3 has 15 amino acids. In DNA, the CDR3 is TGTGCCAGCAGTGGGCAGTTAGCCTTATCCAATGAGCAGTTCTTC. Its translation is CASSGQLALSNEQFF. Combining the CDR3 with reference TRBV2 and TRBJ2-1 gives the whole variable domain EPEVTQTPSHQVTQMGQEVILRCVPISNHLYFYWYRQILGQKVEFLVSFYNNEISEKSEIFDDQFSVERPDGSNFTLKIRSTKLEDSAMYFCASSGQLALSNEQFFGPGTRLTVL.

This chain joins TRBV19 and TRBJ2-2; 7 bases are a match to TRBD2. This CDR3 contains 14 residues. The trim removed 3 bases at V and 9 bases at J, leaving 7 bases unmatched. From germline, CDR1 is LNHDA and CDR2 SQIVND (reference sequence). Written as DNA, the CDR3 is TGTGCCAGTAGTATGGGGCGGGAGTATAGGGAGCTGTTTTTT. Translated: CASSMGREYRELFF.

The chain uses TRBV19 and TRBJ2-7; 10 bases fit TRBD2. Germline assignment: CDR1 LNHDA and CDR2 SQIVND (reference sequence). The ends lost 2 bases at V and 6 bases at J; junction bases unmatched: 7. The CDR3 covers 15 residues. CDR3 protein: CASSISSGRTSEQYF. CDR3 sequence (DNA): TGTGCCAGTAGTATATCTAGCGGGAGAACGTCCGAGCAGTACTTC.

The genes are TRBV6-5 and TRBJ1-2; D might be TRBD1 (6 bases). Trimming took off 7 bases at V and 6 bases at J, with 12 bases between the two ends. Germline lookup yields CDR1 MNHEY and CDR2 SVGAGI. This CDR3 has 12 residues. The chain's CDR3 is CASTGEGHGYTF. CDR3 in DNA: TGTGCCAGCACAGGGGAGGGCCATGGCTACACCTTC.

This clone was seen only a few times. The V call is TRBV30, the J call TRBJ1-4; 7 bases match TRBD1. This CDR3 spans 14 amino acids. The V gene end was trimmed by 3 bases and the J gene end by 5 bases; junction bases not matched to a gene: 6. Germline V gene data show CDR1 as GTSNPN and CDR2 as SVGIG (reference sequence). DNA of the CDR3: TGTGCCTGGAGCCCGGGACAGAGGAATGAAAAACTGTTTTTT. It is translated as CAWSPGQRNEKLFF.

The chain employs TRBV5-1 and TRBJ2-5, with TRBD1 identical over 7 bases. The end of the DNA is better explained by TRBJ2-7, so the J call may be wrong. Germline CDR1 SGHRS, CDR2 YFSETQ. The CDR3 is made up of 14 amino acids. The CDR3 sequence is CASSSGQWAHEQYF. CDR3 coding DNA: TGCGCCAGCAGCTCGGGACAGTGGGCCCACGAGCAGTACTTC.

This clone came up a few times. This chain links TRBV7-9 with TRBJ1-5; 8 nucleotides align to TRBD1. After removal of 6 bases from V and 9 bases from J, the junction contained 4 bases not matched to a gene. CDR1 and CDR2 (germline): SEHNR, FQNEAQ (reference sequence). CDR3 size: 12 residues. The CDR3 region has the DNA TGTGCCAGCAGACCCGACAGGGGGCCCCAGCATTTT. Amino acids: CASRPDRGPQHF.

This clone appeared once. The chain links TRBV28 to TRBJ2-1; 8 bases are a match to TRBD2. CDR3 length equals 14 residues. Unmatched junction bases numbered 2, after V lost 5 bases and J lost 2 bases. From germline, CDR1 is MDHEN and CDR2 SYDVKM. CDR3 DNA sequence: TGTGCCAGCAGTAACGGGAGGGCCTACAATGAGCAGTTCTTC. Translation: CASSNGRAYNEQFF.

The chain couples TRBV18 to TRBJ2-5; no clear D. V lost 6 bases to trimming and J lost 3 bases, with 11 bases between them. CDR3 length: 13 amino acids. Germline CDR1 KGHSH, CDR2 LQKENI. Here the CDR3 DNA reads TGTGCCAGCTCGCCTAACGCCGAAGAGACCCAGTACTTC. Protein sequence: CASSPNAEETQYF.

The chain couples TRBV6-1 to TRBJ1-1; the D gene is possibly TRBD1 (5 bases). The CDR3 totals 13 residues. Trimming pared 4 bases from V and 0 bases from J, leaving 6 bases between. Per the germline V gene, CDR1 is MNHNS and CDR2 is SASEGT. CDR3 protein: CASSATVNTEAFF. The CDR3 bases are TGTGCCAGCAGTGCGACAGTGAACACTGAAGCTTTCTTT.

This chain connects TRBV19 to TRBJ2-7; 10 nucleotides agree with TRBD1. Unmatched junction bases numbered 15, after V lost 10 bases and J lost 3 bases. The CDR3 runs to 16 residues. Germline values: CDR1 LNHDA, CDR2 SQIVND (reference sequence). The CDR3 DNA reads TGTGCCAACTATCCCGGGGACAGGGGCGCATTCTACGAGCAGTACTTC. Encoded protein: CANYPGDRGAFYEQYF.

The gene calls are TRBV5-6 and TRBJ2-1, with TRBD1 matching 8 bases. The CDR3 runs 16 residues. Germline values: CDR1 SGHDT, CDR2 YYEEEE. Losses at the gene ends were 0 bases for V and 7 bases for J; bases not matched to a gene: 9. CDR3 DNA: TGTGCCAGCAGCTTGGCGAGTTTTGGACAGGGTAATGAGCAGTTCTTC. It specifies CASSLASFGQGNEQFF.

In its sample, this clone was seen once. The CDR3 nucleotides are TGTGCCAGCAGTTTCCGCCTTTCCCAGGTCGATGAGCAGTTCTTC. Its protein is CASSFRLSQVDEQFF. The rearrangement joins TRBV28 to TRBJ2-1; D ambiguous. Deletions cut 3 bases from V and 8 bases from J, with 17 bases between. CDR1 is MDHEN and CDR2 is SYDVKM in the germline V gene. CDR3 length equals 15 residues.

The V and J genes are TRBV4-2 and TRBJ2-1; 7 bases agree with TRBD2. Germline V lookup: CDR1 LGHNA, CDR2 YNFKEQ. CDR3 length equals 19 residues. The V and J ends lost 2 bases and 0 bases, in that order; junction bases with no gene match: 13. DNA of the CDR3: TGTGCCAGCAGCCAAAGAACCGGCGGGAGCAGTTCCTCCTACAATGAGCAGTTCTTC. Translating it yields CASSQRTGGSSSSYNEQFF.

The chain uses TRBV6-1 and TRBJ1-5, with 8 bases identical to TRBD1. V shed 10 bases, J shed 3 bases, and the junction held 8 bases outside the gene matches. There are 14 residues in the CDR3. Looked up from germline, CDR1 is MNHNS and CDR2 is SASEGT. CDR3: CATITGGNNQPQHF. In DNA, the CDR3 is TGTGCCACCATCACAGGGGGAAACAATCAGCCCCAGCATTTT.

DNA for the CDR3: TGTGCCAGCAGCCGGGGTTTTGCTGAAGCTTTCTTT. Its protein is CASSRGFAEAFF. The chain links TRBV6-1 to TRBJ1-1; D uncertain. The germline gives CDR1 MNHNS, CDR2 SASEGT. The CDR3 spans 12 residues. Trimming pared 6 bases from V and 6 bases from J, leaving 11 bases between.

Concerning this clone itself: This sample includes further DNA sequences coding for the same CDR3. The V gene is TRBV28, the J gene TRBJ2-5, with D uncertain. The J call may be faulty, since TRBJ2-7 better matches the DNA end. This CDR3 is 11 amino acids long. Germline V gene lookup returns CDR1 MDHEN and CDR2 SYDVKM. The CDR3 DNA reads as TGTGCCAGCAGTTTAAACTACGAGCAGTACTTC. Its protein is CASSLNYEQYF.

The chain links TRBV2 to TRBJ2-5; 12 bases align to TRBD2. TRBJ2-7 matches the DNA end more closely, so the J call is doubtful. The germline CDR1 and CDR2 sequences are SNHLY and FYNNEI. This CDR3 has 14 residues. The CDR3 spells CASIQTSGSYEQYF. The CDR3 DNA reads TGTGCCAGCATCCAGACTAGCGGGAGTTACGAGCAGTACTTC.

This chain's CDR3 is CSAGVLDEQFF. In DNA, the CDR3 is TGCAGTGCCGGAGTCTTGGATGAGCAGTTCTTC. The chain uses TRBV20-1 and TRBJ2-1; D remains unclear. The CDR3 is 11 residues long. Germline V gene lookup returns CDR1 DFQATT and CDR2 SNEGSKA (reference sequence). Trimming left V 6 bases short and J 8 bases short, with 11 bases between.

This clone came up a few times. V gene TRBV2 combines with J gene TRBJ2-3; 9 bases are a match to TRBD1. Germline V gene lookup returns CDR1 SNHLY and CDR2 FYNNEI. The trim removed 3 bases at V and 5 bases at J, leaving 6 bases unmatched. The CDR3 covers 15 residues. The CDR3 loop reads CASSDRDRVGDTQYF. Here the CDR3 DNA reads TGTGCCAGCAGTGACCGGGACAGGGTAGGAGATACGCAGTATTTT.

This chain joins TRBV18 and TRBJ1-1, with 7 positions matching TRBD1. From germline, CDR1 is KGHSH and CDR2 LQKENI. J gave up 3 bases and V 2 bases, and 6 bases lay outside the gene matches. This CDR3 is built from 15 residues. The CDR3 sequence: CASSPRGRVDTEAFF. CDR3 bases: TGTGCCAGCTCACCAAGGGGGCGAGTAGACACTGAAGCTTTCTTT.

V is TRBV7-3 and J is TRBJ2-1; TRBD2 matches 11 bases. V dropped 2 bases and J dropped 5; count of bases not matched to a gene: 5. Germline loops: CDR1 SGHTA, CDR2 FQGTGA. The CDR3 has 16 amino acids. Here the CDR3 reads CASSLWGTSGHNEQFF. The CDR3 coding sequence is TGTGCCAGCAGCTTATGGGGGACTAGCGGCCACAATGAGCAGTTCTTC.